This is a list of T cell receptor beta chains from one sample in a study of T-cell memory formation after mild COVID-19. One entry per CDR3 protein, called by TCRdb with MiXCR from the 5' RACE reads. The table shows hundreds of thousands of distinct CDR3 sequences, with just over 20% occurring only once. Sequenced: PBMCs or a T cell subset sorted from them (not recorded which). The receptors originated from an adult woman who had mild COVID-19 (a few samples of this study predate the infection). Cell type and time point are not known. Each CDR3 is given with its conserved first and last residue. The order of the fields is V gene, J gene, clone size, D gene, CDR3 DNA, CDR3 protein. The D gene is left open where the match is weak. The size field is filled for only some rows; it gives once, few, many or a size class.

TRBV5-4	TRBJ2-3	few	NA	TGTGCCAGCAGCCCGGGGACTTTCACAGATACGCAGTATTTT	CASSPGTFTDTQYF
TRBV7-9	TRBJ1-2	few	NA	TGTGCCAGCAGCTTACTAACCCAGGGGAACTATGGCTACACCTTC	CASSLLTQGNYGYTF
TRBV6-5	TRBJ2-5	NA	NA	TGTGCCAGCAGTCCCTGGGGTAGCCTAAGGGTGGAGACCCAGTACTTC	CASSPWGSLRVETQYF
TRBV4-1	TRBJ1-2	few	NA	TGCGCCAGCAGCCAAGCCCCCGGGACTGGCTACACCTTC	CASSQAPGTGYTF
TRBV24-1	TRBJ2-1	few	NA	TGTGCCACCAGTGATTTCGCTCAGGTTACACCGTTCTTC	CATSDFAQVTPFF
TRBV5-1	TRBJ1-1	many	NA	TGCGCCAGCAGCTTGGTCCGAGGACGGAACACTGAAGCTTTCTTT	CASSLVRGRNTEAFF
TRBV4-3	TRBJ2-1	NA	NA	TGCGCCAGCAGCCAAGAAGGGAACGGGTTCAATGAGCAGTTCTTC	CASSQEGNGFNEQFF
TRBV29-1	TRBJ1-1	NA	NA	TGCAGCGTTGGGTGGGGGGCGAGTGAAGCTTTCTTT	CSVGWGASEAFF
TRBV4-3	TRBJ2-5	few	NA	TGCGCCAGCAGCCAAGGAAGCCAGGGTTGGAAGACCCAGTACTTC	CASSQGSQGWKTQYF
TRBV7-9	TRBJ2-7	many	TRBD2	TGTGCCAGCAGCTTAGCGGGAGGGCGCGAGCAGTACTTC	CASSLAGGREQYF
TRBV11-2	TRBJ2-7	NA	NA	TGTGCCAGCAGCTTAAATCCCCCCACAGGGACCTACGAGCAGTACTTC	CASSLNPPTGTYEQYF
TRBV7-6	TRBJ2-5	NA	TRBD2	TGTGCCAGCAGCCCACTAGCGGGGTGGGTTGAGGAGACCCAGTACTTC	CASSPLAGWVEETQYF
TRBV15	TRBJ2-3	NA	NA	TGTGCCACCAGCATGGTCTCCCACACAGATACGCAGTATTTT	CATSMVSHTDTQYF
TRBV12-3/TRBV12-4	TRBJ1-1	many	NA	TGTGCCAGCAGTTTCTTAGGACAGCAGAACACTGAAGCTTTCTTT	CASSFLGQQNTEAFF
TRBV6-6	TRBJ2-4	NA	TRBD2	TGTGCCAGCAGGAGGACTAGCGGGAGGGGTCTCCCCAAAAACATTCAGTACTTC	CASRRTSGRGLPKNIQYF
TRBV6-1	TRBJ2-5	NA	NA	TGTGCCAGCAGTTTGGACATTTGGGAGACCCAGTACTTC	CASSLDIWETQYF
TRBV20-1	TRBJ2-3	NA	TRBD2	TGCAGTGCTTCCGGGGGGGGTCGAACAGATACGCAGTATTTT	CSASGGGRTDTQYF
TRBV5-1	TRBJ1-1	NA	NA	TGCGCCAGCAGGGGAGGATGGGGAATGAACACTGAAGCTTTCTTT	CASRGGWGMNTEAFF
TRBV6-2/TRBV6-3	TRBJ2-7	few	NA	TGTGCCAGCAGTTTGGGGGGATCCGGGGCAGTTTCCTACGAGCAGTACTTC	CASSLGGSGAVSYEQYF
TRBV2	TRBJ1-2	NA	NA	TGTGCAATTTACGGAGATGGCTACACCTTC	CAIYGDGYTF
TRBV4-1	TRBJ2-1	NA	TRBD2	TGCGCCAGCAGCCGACTAGCGGGAGATTCTGAGCAGTTCTTC	CASSRLAGDSEQFF
TRBV4-1	TRBJ2-5	NA	NA	TGCGCCAGCAGCCCTGAGCTTTTGGAGACCCAGTACTTC	CASSPELLETQYF